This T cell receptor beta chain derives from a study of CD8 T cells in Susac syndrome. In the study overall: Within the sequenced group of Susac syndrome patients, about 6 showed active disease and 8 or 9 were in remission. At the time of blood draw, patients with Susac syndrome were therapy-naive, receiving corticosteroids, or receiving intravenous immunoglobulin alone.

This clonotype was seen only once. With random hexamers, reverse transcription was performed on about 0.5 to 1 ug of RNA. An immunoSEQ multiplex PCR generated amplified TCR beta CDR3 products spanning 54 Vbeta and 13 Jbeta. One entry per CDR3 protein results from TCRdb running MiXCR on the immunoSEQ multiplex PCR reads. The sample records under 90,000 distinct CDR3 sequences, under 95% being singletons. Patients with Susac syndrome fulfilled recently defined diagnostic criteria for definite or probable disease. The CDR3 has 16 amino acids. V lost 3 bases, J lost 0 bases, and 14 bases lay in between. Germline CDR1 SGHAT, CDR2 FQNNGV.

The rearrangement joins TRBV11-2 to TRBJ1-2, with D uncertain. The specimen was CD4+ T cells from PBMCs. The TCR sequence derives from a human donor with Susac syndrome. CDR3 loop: CASSLNGQIPNYGYTF. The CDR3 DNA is TGTGCCAGCAGCTTGAATGGGCAAATACCTAACTATGGCTACACCTTC.